The 28 T cell receptor beta chains reported below all come from one sample, sequenced in a study of T cell clones after liver transplantation. Libraries were prepared by immunoSEQ multiplex PCR; TCRdb keeps only in-frame clonotypes and omits some of them. The sample yields 70,000 to 80,000 clones, about nine tenths seen once. The specimen was CD4+ T cells from blood, collected before liver transplant. The receptors shown here come from a human donor who received a liver transplant.

V is TRBV2 and J is TRBJ2-3; the D is unclear. Germline values: CDR1 SNHLY, CDR2 FYNNEI. There are 12 residues in the CDR3. V shed 7 bases and J shed 2 bases, with 7 bases lying between them. CDR3 amino acids: CASTYTTDTQYF. CDR3 bases: TGTGCCAGCACGTATACCACAGATACGCAGTATTTT. Drawing the rest from reference TRBV2 and TRBJ2-3, the complete variable domain is EPEVTQTPSHQVTQMGQEVILRCVPISNHLYFYWYRQILGQKVEFLVSFYNNEISEKSEIFDDQFSVERPDGSNFTLKIRSTKLEDSAMYFCASTYTTDTQYFGPGTRLTVL.

The V call is TRBV5-4, the J call TRBJ1-1; maybe TRBD1 (5 bases). Trimming shortened V by 4 bases and J by 0 bases, and 10 bases separated the two germline ends. The germline CDR1 and CDR2 sequences are SGHNT and YYREEE (reference sequence). The CDR3 length is 14 residues. CDR3 amino acids: CASSTRALNTEAFF. The CDR3 nucleotides are TGTGCCAGCAGCACCAGGGCTCTGAACACTGAAGCTTTCTTT.

The rearrangement links TRBV5-1 to TRBJ2-1; 7 nucleotides agree with TRBD2. V shed 4 bases and J 6 bases; nucleotides not matched to a gene: 7. Germline assignment: CDR1 SGHRS and CDR2 YFSETQ. The CDR3 is 14 residues long. CDR3 bases: TGCGCCAGCAGCCCGATATCGGGGGGCAATGAGCAGTTCTTC. Its protein product is CASSPISGGNEQFF.

The rearrangement joins TRBV12-1 to TRBJ2-7. TRBV12-1 is termed a pseudogene. This CDR3 comprises 13 residues. This chain's CDR3 is CASSLDQSYEQYF. DNA of the CDR3: TGTGCCAGCAGCCTGGACCAGTCCTACGAGCAGTACTTC.

The chain uses TRBV18 and TRBJ2-3; the D is unclear. This CDR3 region has 15 residues. The germline V gene has CDR1 KGHSH and CDR2 LQKENI. Trimming cost V 2 bases and J 6 bases, with 15 bases left between them. CDR3 loop: CASSPGPPSRDTQYF. The CDR3, as DNA: TGTGCCAGCTCACCAGGGCCCCCCTCAAGGGATACGCAGTATTTT. The variable domain in full, completed from reference TRBV18 and TRBJ2-3, reads NAGVMQNPRHLVRRRGQEARLRCSPMKGHSHVYWYRQLPEEGLKFMVYLQKENIIDESGMPKERFSAEFPKEGPSILRIQQVVRGDSAAYFCASSPGPPSRDTQYFGPGTRLTVL.

Regarding this clone: This specimen includes other DNA sequences encoding the same CDR3. The chain recombines TRBV5-1 with TRBJ2-5, with D maybe TRBD2 (5 bases). This CDR3 is 16 amino acids long. Germline CDR1 reads SGHRS; CDR2 reads YFSETQ. V was shortened by 3 bases and J by 5 bases, with 20 bases between the two germline ends. The CDR3 reads CASSSTPSPSGETQYF. Here the CDR3 DNA reads TGCGCCAGCAGCTCGACCCCGTCCCCGTCGGGGGAGACCCAGTACTTC.

This clone came up once. V is TRBV2 and J is TRBJ2-7; 10 nucleotides agree with TRBD2. With V trimmed by 1 base and J by 2 bases, 14 bases remained unmatched. CDR3 length equals 19 residues. CDR1 SNHLY and CDR2 FYNNEI come from the germline V gene. In nucleotides, the CDR3 is TGTGCCAGCAGTGAAGGGTGGGGGAGGAAACTAGCGGGAACCTACGAGCAGTACTTC. Its protein product is CASSEGWGRKLAGTYEQYF.

The chain links TRBV19 to TRBJ1-2; D gene unclear. The CDR3 extends over 13 amino acids. The V gene lost 0 bases and the J gene lost 8 bases, with 10 bases spanning the gap. From germline, CDR1 is LNHDA and CDR2 SQIVND (reference sequence). DNA for the CDR3: TGTGCCAGTAGTATAGAGTTAGGGTCCGGCTACACCTTC. Translated, it gives CASSIELGSGYTF.

This chain connects TRBV28 to TRBJ2-5; the D call may be TRBD1 or TRBD2 (5 bases each). The CDR3 loop spans 14 amino acids. V was cut by 5 bases and J by 5 bases, with 15 bases left in between. CDR1 is MDHEN, CDR2 SYDVKM, per germline. This CDR3 is CASSAATGQETQYF. DNA of the CDR3: TGTGCCAGCAGTGCCGCGACGGGGCAGGAGACCCAGTACTTC. Together with reference TRBV28 and TRBJ2-5, the CDR3 gives the full variable domain: DVKVTQSSRYLVKRTGEKVFLECVQDMDHENMFWYRQDPGLGLRLIYFSYDVKMKEKGDIPEGYSVSREKKERFSLILESASTNQTSMYLCASSAATGQETQYFGPGTRLLVL.

The V and J genes are TRBV5-1 and TRBJ1-2; 7 nucleotides line up with TRBD1. Germline V gene sequence: CDR1 SGHRS, CDR2 YFSETQ. The CDR3 sequence is 14 residues long. V lost 1 base, J lost 5 bases, and 5 bases stayed unmatched. The CDR3 protein is CASSLRTGDYGYTF. CDR3 in DNA: TGCGCCAGCAGCTTGAGGACAGGAGATTATGGCTACACCTTC.

The rearrangement uses TRBV30 and TRBJ2-3, with a possible D match to TRBD1 (6 bases). CDR3 size: 14 residues. Germline assignment: CDR1 GTSNPN and CDR2 SVGIG (reference sequence). Trimming took 3 bases from V and 8 from J, leaving 18 bases between them. CDR3 bases: TGTGCCTGGAGCCCCCGACAGGCCTTGGGTACGCAGTATTTT. Translation gives CAWSPRQALGTQYF.

The chain has TRBV5-1 and TRBJ1-1; TRBD1 matches at 7 bases. The CDR3 is 13 residues long. J was trimmed by 3 bases and V by 1 base; bases with no gene match: 0. Germline lookup yields CDR1 SGHRS and CDR2 YFSETQ. This CDR3 reads CASSLTGDTEAFF. The CDR3 nucleotides read TGCGCCAGCAGCTTGACAGGGGACACTGAAGCTTTCTTT.

The chain has TRBV28 and TRBJ1-1; 11 bases are shared with TRBD1. This CDR3 spans 12 amino acids. The V segment lost 11 bases and the J segment 8 bases; nucleotides outside the gene matches: 7. Germline CDR1 is MDHEN and CDR2 is SYDVKM. Here the CDR3 reads CAHRDRGAEAFF. Here the CDR3 DNA reads TGTGCCCACCGGGACAGGGGGGCAGAAGCTTTCTTT.

The chain has TRBV7-8 and TRBJ1-1; D uncertain. V gave up 1 base and J gave up 3 bases, with 18 bases separating them. Germline V CDR1 and CDR2: SGHVS, FQNEAQ. This CDR3 contains 17 residues. The CDR3 spells CASSLGRGVPRDTEAFF. In nucleotides, the CDR3 is TGTGCCAGCAGCTTAGGGCGCGGTGTGCCGCGGGACACTGAAGCTTTCTTT.

The V gene is TRBV19, the J gene TRBJ2-7; D gene ambiguous. CDR3 length: 14 amino acids. Germline assignment: CDR1 LNHDA and CDR2 SQIVND (reference sequence). V was trimmed by 5 bases and J by 6 bases, leaving 17 bases between them. CDR3 coding DNA: TGTGCCAGTAGTGAACAACAGACCGTCGGCGAGCAGTACTTC. It specifies CASSEQQTVGEQYF.

This clone was observed a single time. The genes are TRBV28 and TRBJ1-6; unclear D gene. CDR3 length: 16 amino acids. Germline V gene data show CDR1 as MDHEN and CDR2 as SYDVKM. Trimming removed 2 bases from V and 0 bases from J, with 8 bases in between. The CDR3, as DNA: TGTGCCAGCAGTTTAAAGACATACTCCTATAATTCACCCCTCCACTTT. It codes for CASSLKTYSYNSPLHF. Using reference TRBV28 and TRBJ1-6 for the parts outside the CDR3, the full variable domain is DVKVTQSSRYLVKRTGEKVFLECVQDMDHENMFWYRQDPGLGLRLIYFSYDVKMKEKGDIPEGYSVSREKKERFSLILESASTNQTSMYLCASSLKTYSYNSPLHFGNGTRLTVT.

The genes are TRBV19 and TRBJ1-5; TRBD1 agrees at 10 bases. CDR1 is LNHDA and CDR2 is SQIVND in the germline V gene (reference sequence). The V gene end was trimmed by 10 bases and the J gene end by 5 bases; junction bases not matched to a gene: 8. There are 14 residues in the CDR3. The CDR3 bases are TGTGCCACCGACGAGGGGACAGGGGATCAGCCCCAGCATTTT. Its translation is CATDEGTGDQPQHF. The complete variable domain, with remaining parts taken from reference TRBV19 and TRBJ1-5, reads DGGITQSPKYLFRKEGQNVTLSCEQNLNHDAMYWYRQDPGQGLRLIYYSQIVNDFQKGDIAEGYSVSREKKESFPLTVTSAQKNPTAFYLCATDEGTGDQPQHFGDGTRLSIL.

The rearrangement links TRBV19 to TRBJ1-4; possibly TRBD1 for D (5 bases). The length of the CDR3 is 14 residues. Germline V CDR1 and CDR2: LNHDA, SQIVND (reference sequence). Trimming stripped 5 bases from V and 8 bases from J, with 15 bases between. CDR3 amino acids: CASSFGTADEKLFF. CDR3 coding DNA: TGTGCCAGTAGTTTCGGGACGGCTGACGAAAAACTGTTTTTT.

The rearrangement links TRBV14 to TRBJ2-2; 12 nucleotides align to TRBD2. From germline, CDR1 is SGHDN and CDR2 FVKESK. The CDR3 length is 15 residues. The V gene end was trimmed by 6 bases and the J gene end by 6 bases; junction bases not matched to a gene: 5. CDR3 in DNA: TGTGCCAGCAGTCGACTAGCGGGAGTCCCCGGGGAGCTGTTTTTT. Protein product: CASSRLAGVPGELFF.

The chain uses TRBV4-1 and TRBJ2-7, with 7 bases matching TRBD1. In germline, CDR1 is MGHRA, CDR2 YSYEKL. J was trimmed by 3 bases and V by 3 bases; bases with no gene match: 5. The CDR3 covers 14 residues. The CDR3 DNA is TGCGCCAGCAGCCAGGCCGGGACAGTCTACGAGCAGTACTTC. This gives the protein CASSQAGTVYEQYF.

The J gene is TRBJ1-5, the V gene TRBV5-1; 12 nucleotides agree with TRBD1. There are 16 residues in the CDR3. Germline V gives CDR1 SGHRS, CDR2 YFSETQ. V dropped 0 bases and J dropped 5; count of bases not matched to a gene: 3. As DNA, the CDR3 is TGCGCCAGCAGCTTGGACGGGACAGGGGGCTATCAGCCCCAGCATTTT. This gives the protein CASSLDGTGGYQPQHF. Full variable domain (outside the CDR3, taken from reference TRBV5-1 and TRBJ1-5): KAGVTQTPRYLIKTRGQQVTLSCSPISGHRSVSWYQQTPGQGLQFLFEYFSETQRNKGNFPGRFSGRQFSNSRSEMNVSTLELGDSALYLCASSLDGTGGYQPQHFGDGTRLSIL.

This rearrangement joins TRBV2 to TRBJ2-7, with 7 bases fitting TRBD1. The CDR3 runs 13 residues. Germline CDR1 and CDR2: SNHLY and FYNNEI. V shed 6 bases and J 3 bases; nucleotides not matched to a gene: 5. The CDR3, as DNA: TGTGCCAGCAGGTTAGGGACAGACTACGAGCAGTACTTC. This translates into CASRLGTDYEQYF.

DNA for the CDR3: TGTGCCAGCAGCGTAGCTGCTAGCGGGAGCCCTCTAGCCAAAAACATTCAGTACTTC. Protein sequence: CASSVAASGSPLAKNIQYF. The chain employs TRBV9 and TRBJ2-4, with TRBD2 matching over 10 bases. Trimming removed 0 bases from V and 0 bases from J; junction bases left unmatched: 9. This CDR3 region has 19 residues. CDR1 SGDLS and CDR2 YYNGEE come from the germline V gene.

This clone was seen just once. The chain is built from TRBV27 and TRBJ2-7; weak D call: TRBD2 (5 bases). With 6 bases removed from V and 2 bases from J, the gap between germline ends came to 14 bases. Germline loops: CDR1 MNHEY, CDR2 SMNVEV (reference sequence). This CDR3 comprises 14 residues. The CDR3 sequence is CASRLAGPPYEQYF. The DNA of the CDR3 is TGTGCCAGCAGACTGGCGGGTCCCCCCTACGAGCAGTACTTC.

This clone was found once. The V gene is TRBV5-4, the J gene TRBJ1-6, with TRBD1 identical over 7 bases. Losses at the gene ends were 2 bases for V and 4 bases for J; bases not matched to a gene: 6. Germline V gene lookup returns CDR1 SGHNT and CDR2 YYREEE (reference sequence). This CDR3 is built from 16 residues. The CDR3 reads CASSLGGRGYNSPLHF. In DNA, the CDR3 is TGTGCCAGCAGCTTAGGGGGCAGGGGATATAATTCACCCCTCCACTTT.

This chain connects TRBV7-2 to TRBJ2-5; D is unclear. CDR3 length: 13 residues. Germline CDR1 SGHTA, CDR2 FQGNSA. Trimming shortened V by 5 bases and J by 4 bases, and 11 bases separated the two germline ends. CDR3 residues: CASSHPSVETQYF. CDR3 sequence (DNA): TGTGCCAGCAGCCACCCGTCAGTAGAGACCCAGTACTTC.

V gene TRBV5-4 combines with J gene TRBJ2-5, with 7 bases that match TRBD2. V gave up 3 bases and J gave up 0 bases; unmatched junction bases: 2. The CDR3 extends over 14 amino acids. Per the germline V gene, CDR1 is SGHNT and CDR2 is YYREEE (reference sequence). For the CDR3, the DNA is TGTGCCAGCAGCTCAGGGACTAACCAAGAGACCCAGTACTTC. Amino acids: CASSSGTNQETQYF.

This sequence joins TRBV27 and TRBJ2-7; TRBD2 agrees at 8 bases. CDR1 is MNHEY, CDR2 SMNVEV, per germline (reference sequence). The CDR3 runs 16 residues. V trimming: 7 bases; J trimming: 1 base; junction bases outside the gene matches: 12. CDR3 nucleotides: TGTGCCAGCACCGGCAACCGAGCGGGAGTGTCCTACGAGCAGTACTTC. Translating gives CASTGNRAGVSYEQYF.